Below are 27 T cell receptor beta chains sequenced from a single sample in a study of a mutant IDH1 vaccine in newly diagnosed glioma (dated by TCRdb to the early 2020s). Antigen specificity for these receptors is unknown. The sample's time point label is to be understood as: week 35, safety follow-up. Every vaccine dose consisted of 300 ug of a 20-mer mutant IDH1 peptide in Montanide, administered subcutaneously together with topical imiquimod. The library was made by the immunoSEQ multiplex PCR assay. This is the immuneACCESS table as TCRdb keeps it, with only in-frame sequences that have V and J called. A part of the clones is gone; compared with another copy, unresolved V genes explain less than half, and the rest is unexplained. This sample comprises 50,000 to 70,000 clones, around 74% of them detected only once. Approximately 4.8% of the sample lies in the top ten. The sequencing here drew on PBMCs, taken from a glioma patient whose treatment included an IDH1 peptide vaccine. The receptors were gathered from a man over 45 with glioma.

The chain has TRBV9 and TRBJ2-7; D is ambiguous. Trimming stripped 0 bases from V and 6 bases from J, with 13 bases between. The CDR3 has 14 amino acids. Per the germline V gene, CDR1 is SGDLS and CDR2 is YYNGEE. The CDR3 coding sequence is TGTGCCAGCAGCGTAGGGGTACAGATCGGCGAGCAGTACTTC. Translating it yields CASSVGVQIGEQYF.

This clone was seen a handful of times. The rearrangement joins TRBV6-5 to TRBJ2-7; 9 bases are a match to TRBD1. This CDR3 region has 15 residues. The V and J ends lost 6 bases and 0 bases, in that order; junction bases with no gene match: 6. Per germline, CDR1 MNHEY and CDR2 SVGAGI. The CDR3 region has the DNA TGTGCCAGCAGGGGCGGGACAGGGAGCTCCTACGAGCAGTACTTC. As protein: CASRGGTGSSYEQYF.

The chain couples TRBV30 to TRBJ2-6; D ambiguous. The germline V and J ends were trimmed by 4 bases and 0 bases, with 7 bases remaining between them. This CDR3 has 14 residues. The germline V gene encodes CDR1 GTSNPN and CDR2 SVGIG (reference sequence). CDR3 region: CAWTVLSGANVLTF. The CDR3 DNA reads TGTGCCTGGACCGTCCTCTCTGGGGCCAACGTCCTGACTTTC.

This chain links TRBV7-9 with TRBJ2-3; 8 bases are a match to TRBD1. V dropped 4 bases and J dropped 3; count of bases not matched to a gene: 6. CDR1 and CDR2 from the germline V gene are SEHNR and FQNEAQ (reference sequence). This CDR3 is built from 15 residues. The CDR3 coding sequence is TGTGCCAGCAGCTCCTTCGGGGACAGGACAGATACGCAGTATTTT. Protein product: CASSSFGDRTDTQYF.

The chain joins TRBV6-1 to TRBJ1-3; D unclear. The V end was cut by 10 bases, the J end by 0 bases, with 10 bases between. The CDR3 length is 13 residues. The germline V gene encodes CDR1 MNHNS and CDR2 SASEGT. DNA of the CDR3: TGTGCCACAGGAGAGGTCTCTGGAAACACCATATATTTT. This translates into CATGEVSGNTIYF.

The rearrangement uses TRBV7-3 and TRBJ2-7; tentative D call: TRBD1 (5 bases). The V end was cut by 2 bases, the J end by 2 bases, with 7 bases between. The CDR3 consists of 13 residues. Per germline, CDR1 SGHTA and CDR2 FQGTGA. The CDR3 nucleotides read TGTGCCAGCAGCTTAGGCAGGGCCTACGAGCAGTACTTC. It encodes CASSLGRAYEQYF.

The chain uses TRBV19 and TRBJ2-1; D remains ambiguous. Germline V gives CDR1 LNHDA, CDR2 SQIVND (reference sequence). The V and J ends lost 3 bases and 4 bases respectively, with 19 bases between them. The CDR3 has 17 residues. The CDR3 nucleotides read TGTGCCAGTAGTATGCCCCCGACAAGTAATAGGTACAATGAGCAGTTCTTC. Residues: CASSMPPTSNRYNEQFF.

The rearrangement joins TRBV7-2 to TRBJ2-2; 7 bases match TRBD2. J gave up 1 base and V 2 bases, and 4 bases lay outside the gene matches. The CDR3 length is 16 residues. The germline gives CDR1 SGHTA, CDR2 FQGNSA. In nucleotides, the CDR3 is TGTGCCAGCAGCTTAAACGGCGGGGGGAACACCGGGGAGCTGTTTTTT. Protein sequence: CASSLNGGGNTGELFF.

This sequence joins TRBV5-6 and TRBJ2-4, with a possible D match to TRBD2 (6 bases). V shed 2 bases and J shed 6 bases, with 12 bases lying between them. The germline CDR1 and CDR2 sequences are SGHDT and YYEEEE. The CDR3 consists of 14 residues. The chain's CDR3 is CASSLTEGTNIQYF. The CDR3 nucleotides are TGTGCCAGCAGCTTAACGGAGGGGACAAACATTCAGTACTTC.

This CDR3 is CASRPDRVGQPQHF. The CDR3 nucleotides read TGTGCCAGTCGCCCTGACAGGGTTGGGCAGCCCCAGCATTTT. V and J are TRBV19 and TRBJ1-5; 7 positions match TRBD1. The CDR3 is 14 amino acids. The junction had 11 bases not matched to a gene; V was cut back by 8 bases and J by 7 bases. From germline, CDR1 is LNHDA and CDR2 SQIVND (reference sequence).

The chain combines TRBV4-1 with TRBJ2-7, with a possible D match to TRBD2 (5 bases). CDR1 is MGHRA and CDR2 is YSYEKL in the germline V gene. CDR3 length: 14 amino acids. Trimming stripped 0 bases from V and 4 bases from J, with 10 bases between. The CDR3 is CASSQDRGGYEQYF. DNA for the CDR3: TGCGCCAGCAGCCAAGACCGCGGAGGTTACGAGCAGTACTTC.

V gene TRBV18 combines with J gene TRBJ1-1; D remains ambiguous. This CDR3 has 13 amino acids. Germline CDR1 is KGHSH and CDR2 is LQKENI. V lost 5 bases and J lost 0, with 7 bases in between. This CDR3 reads CASSSDVNTEAFF. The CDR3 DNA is TGTGCCAGCTCATCGGACGTGAACACTGAAGCTTTCTTT. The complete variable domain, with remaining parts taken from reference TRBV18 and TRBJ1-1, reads NAGVMQNPRHLVRRRGQEARLRCSPMKGHSHVYWYRQLPEEGLKFMVYLQKENIIDESGMPKERFSAEFPKEGPSILRIQQVVRGDSAAYFCASSSDVNTEAFFGQGTRLTVV.

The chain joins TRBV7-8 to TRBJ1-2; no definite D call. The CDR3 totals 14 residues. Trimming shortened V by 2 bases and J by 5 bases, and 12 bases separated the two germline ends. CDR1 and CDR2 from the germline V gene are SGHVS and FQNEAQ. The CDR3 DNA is TGTGCCAGCAGCTTACCCGGGAACACGTATGGCTACACCTTC. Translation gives CASSLPGNTYGYTF.

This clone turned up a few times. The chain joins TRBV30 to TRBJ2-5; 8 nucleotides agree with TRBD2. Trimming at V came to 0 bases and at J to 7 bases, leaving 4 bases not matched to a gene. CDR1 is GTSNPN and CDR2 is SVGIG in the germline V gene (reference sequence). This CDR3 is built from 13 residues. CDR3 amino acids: CAWSVLSGGTQYF. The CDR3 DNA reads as TGTGCCTGGAGTGTACTGAGCGGGGGGACCCAGTACTTC. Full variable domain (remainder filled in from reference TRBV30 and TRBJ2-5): SQTIHQWPATLVQPVGSPLSLECTVEGTSNPNLYWYRQAAGRGLQLLFYSVGIGQISSEVPQNLSASRPQDRQFILSSKKLLLSDSGFYLCAWSVLSGGTQYFGPGTRLLVL.

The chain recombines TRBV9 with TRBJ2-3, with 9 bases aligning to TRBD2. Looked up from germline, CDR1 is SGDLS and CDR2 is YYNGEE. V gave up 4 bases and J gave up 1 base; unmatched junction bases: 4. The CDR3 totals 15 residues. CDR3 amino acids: CASSYRTSGTDTQYF. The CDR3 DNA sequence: TGTGCCAGCAGCTATAGGACTAGCGGCACAGATACGCAGTATTTT. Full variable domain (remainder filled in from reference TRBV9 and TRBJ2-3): DSGVTQTPKHLITATGQRVTLRCSPRSGDLSVYWYQQSLDQGLQFLIQYYNGEERAKGNILERFSAQQFPDLHSELNLSSLELGDSALYFCASSYRTSGTDTQYFGPGTRLTVL.

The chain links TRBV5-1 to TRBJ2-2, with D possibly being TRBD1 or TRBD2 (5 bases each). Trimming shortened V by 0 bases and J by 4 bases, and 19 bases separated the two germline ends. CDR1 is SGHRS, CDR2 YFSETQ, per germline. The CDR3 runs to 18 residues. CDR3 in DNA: TGCGCCAGCAGCTTGGAGTTTATTGGGGGAGCGGCCACCGGGGAGCTGTTTTTT. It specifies CASSLEFIGGAATGELFF.

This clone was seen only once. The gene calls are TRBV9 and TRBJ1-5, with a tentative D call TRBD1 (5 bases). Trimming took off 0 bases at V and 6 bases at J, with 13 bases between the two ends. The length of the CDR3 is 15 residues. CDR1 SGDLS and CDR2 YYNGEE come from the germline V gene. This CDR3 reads CASSVAGQVGQPQHF. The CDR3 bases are TGTGCCAGCAGCGTAGCAGGGCAGGTCGGTCAGCCCCAGCATTTT.

CDR3 DNA: TGTGCCAGTAGTATGGGGACCTCAGGCCAGCCCCAGCATTTT. This encodes CASSMGTSGQPQHF. V gene TRBV19 combines with J gene TRBJ1-5; TRBD1 might be the D (5 bases). V dropped 3 bases and J dropped 7 bases, with 13 bases sitting between them. This CDR3 region has 14 residues. Germline V lookup: CDR1 LNHDA, CDR2 SQIVND (reference sequence). The variable domain in full, with the rest retrieved from reference TRBV19 and TRBJ1-5, is DGGITQSPKYLFRKEGQNVTLSCEQNLNHDAMYWYRQDPGQGLRLIYYSQIVNDFQKGDIAEGYSVSREKKESFPLTVTSAQKNPTAFYLCASSMGTSGQPQHFGDGTRLSIL.

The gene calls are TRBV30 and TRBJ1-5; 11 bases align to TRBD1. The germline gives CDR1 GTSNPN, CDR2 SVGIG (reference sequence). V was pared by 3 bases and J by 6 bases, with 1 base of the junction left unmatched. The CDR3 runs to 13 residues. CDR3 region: CAWRGQGGQPQHF. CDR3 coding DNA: TGTGCCTGGAGGGGACAGGGGGGTCAGCCCCAGCATTTT.

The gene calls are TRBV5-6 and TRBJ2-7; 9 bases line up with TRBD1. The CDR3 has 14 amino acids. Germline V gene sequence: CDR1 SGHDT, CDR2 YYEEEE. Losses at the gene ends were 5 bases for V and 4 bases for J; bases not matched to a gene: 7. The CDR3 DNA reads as TGTGCCAGCAGTTCCGGGACAGGGCAATACGAGCAGTACTTC. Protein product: CASSSGTGQYEQYF.

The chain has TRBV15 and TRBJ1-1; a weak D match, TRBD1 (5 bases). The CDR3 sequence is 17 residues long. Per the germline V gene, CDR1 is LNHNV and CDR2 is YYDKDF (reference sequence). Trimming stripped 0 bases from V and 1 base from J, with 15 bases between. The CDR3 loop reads CATSRDGGIRQNTEAFF. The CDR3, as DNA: TGTGCCACCAGCAGAGATGGGGGTATACGGCAGAACACTGAAGCTTTCTTT.

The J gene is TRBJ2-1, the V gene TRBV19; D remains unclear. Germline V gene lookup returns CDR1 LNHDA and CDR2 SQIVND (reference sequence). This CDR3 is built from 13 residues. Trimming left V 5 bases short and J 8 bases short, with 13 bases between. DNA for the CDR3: TGTGCCAGTAGTCCCCTCGGGTGGGATGAGCAGTTCTTC. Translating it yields CASSPLGWDEQFF. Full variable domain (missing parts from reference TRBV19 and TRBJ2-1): DGGITQSPKYLFRKEGQNVTLSCEQNLNHDAMYWYRQDPGQGLRLIYYSQIVNDFQKGDIAEGYSVSREKKESFPLTVTSAQKNPTAFYLCASSPLGWDEQFFGPGTRLTVL.

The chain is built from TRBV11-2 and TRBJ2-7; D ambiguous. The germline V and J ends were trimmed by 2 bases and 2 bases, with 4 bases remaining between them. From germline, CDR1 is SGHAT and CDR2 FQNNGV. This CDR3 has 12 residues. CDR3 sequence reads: CASSLRPYEQYF. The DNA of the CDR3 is TGTGCCAGCAGCTTACGGCCCTACGAGCAGTACTTC.

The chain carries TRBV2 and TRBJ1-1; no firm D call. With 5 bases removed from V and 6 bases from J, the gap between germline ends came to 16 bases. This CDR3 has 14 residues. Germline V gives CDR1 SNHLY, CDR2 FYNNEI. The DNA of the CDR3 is TGTGCCAGCAGTCCCGAGACCGGGTATGCTGAAGCTTTCTTT. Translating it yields CASSPETGYAEAFF.

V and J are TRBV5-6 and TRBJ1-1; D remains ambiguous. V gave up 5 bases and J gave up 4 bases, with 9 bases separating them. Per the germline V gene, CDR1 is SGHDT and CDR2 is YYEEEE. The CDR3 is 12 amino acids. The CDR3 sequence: CASSRRLTEAFF. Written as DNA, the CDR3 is TGTGCCAGCAGTCGGAGACTCACTGAAGCTTTCTTT.

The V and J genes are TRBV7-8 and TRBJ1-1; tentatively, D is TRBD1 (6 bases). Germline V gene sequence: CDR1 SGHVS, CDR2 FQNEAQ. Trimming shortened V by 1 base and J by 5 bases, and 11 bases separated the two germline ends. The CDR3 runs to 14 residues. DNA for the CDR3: TGTGCCAGCAGCTTAGGAGGGGGTCGAACTGAAGCTTTCTTT. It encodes CASSLGGGRTEAFF. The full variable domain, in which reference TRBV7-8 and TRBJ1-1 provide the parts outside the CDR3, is GAGVSQSPRYKVAKRGQDVALRCDPISGHVSLFWYQQALGQGPEFLTYFQNEAQLDKSGLPSDRFFAERPEGSVSTLKIQRTQQEDSAVYLCASSLGGGRTEAFFGQGTRLTVV.

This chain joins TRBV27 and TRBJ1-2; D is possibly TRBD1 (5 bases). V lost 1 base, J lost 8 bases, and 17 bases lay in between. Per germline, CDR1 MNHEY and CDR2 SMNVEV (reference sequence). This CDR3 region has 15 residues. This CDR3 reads CASSLWGTASEGYTF. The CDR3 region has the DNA TGTGCCAGCAGTTTATGGGGGACTGCCTCTGAAGGCTACACCTTC.